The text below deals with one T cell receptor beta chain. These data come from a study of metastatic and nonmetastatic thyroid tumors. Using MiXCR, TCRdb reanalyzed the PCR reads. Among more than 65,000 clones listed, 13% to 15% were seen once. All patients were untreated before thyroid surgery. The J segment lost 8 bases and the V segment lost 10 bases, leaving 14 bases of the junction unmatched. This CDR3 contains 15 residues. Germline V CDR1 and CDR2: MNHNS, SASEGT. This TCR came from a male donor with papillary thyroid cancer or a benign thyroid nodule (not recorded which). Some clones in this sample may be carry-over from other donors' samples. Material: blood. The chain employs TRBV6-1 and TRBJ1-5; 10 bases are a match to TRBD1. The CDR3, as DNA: TGTGCCAACCCGGGGACAGGGGACCCCTTAGAGCCCCAGCATTTT. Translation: CANPGTGDPLEPQHF.